This is a list of T cell receptor beta chains from one sample in a study of CD8 T cells in ankylosing spondylitis. TCRdb reprocessed the 5' RACE reads with MiXCR, giving one entry per CDR3 protein. The sample comprises around 770,000 distinct CDR3 sequences, about 20% of which are singletons, and over 15% rests with the top ten. The sequencing input was blood, either unsorted or a sorted T cell fraction (not recorded which). These receptors all come from a male donor with ankylosing spondylitis. The conserved cysteine and the conserved F or W are not part of the CDR3 here. Fields, in order: J gene, V gene, CDR3 protein.

TRBJ2-1 | TRBV20-1 | SARGAGNSAHNEQF
TRBJ2-1 | TRBV5-1 | ASSILAGGPDEQF
TRBJ2-2 | TRBV9 | ASSPRVMNTGELF
TRBJ2-5 | TRBV28 | ASSFLRQGETQC
TRBJ1-5 | TRBV7-9 | ASSPPGDISNQPQH
TRBJ2-1 | TRBV20-1 | SAPKVHEQF
TRBJ1-1 | TRBV20-1 | SARAPGRDTEAF
TRBJ1-2 | TRBV20-1 | SARHEVRDYGYT
TRBJ1-2 | TRBV12-3/TRBV12-4 | ASSPFQGNSYGYT
TRBJ2-2 | TRBV2 | ASSEERTGELF
TRBJ1-1 | TRBV20-1 | SASPGAWSRDTEAF
TRBJ1-2 | TRBV4-1 | ASSLPVGQRLNYGYT
TRBJ2-2 | TRBV7-8 | ASSPQGAGVTGELF
TRBJ2-7 | TRBV29-1 | SAGDSRSYEQY
TRBJ2-7 | TRBV5-1 | ASSQQGLISYEQY
TRBJ2-1 | TRBV4-3 | ASSQGGQSSGAYNEQF
TRBJ2-1 | TRBV20-1 | SAIQQGYYYNEQF
TRBJ2-1 | TRBV5-1 | ASSEGLVGEQF
TRBJ2-3 | TRBV4-1 | ASSQEGRSPDTQY
TRBJ1-2 | TRBV5-5 | ASSYGKSPGVGYT
TRBJ1-5 | TRBV12-3/TRBV12-4 | ASSLSGRGNQPQH
TRBJ2-2 | TRBV6-1 | ASTGASGNTGELF
TRBJ2-1 | TRBV29-1 | SVEELAGVNEQF
TRBJ2-3 | TRBV4-1 | ASSQESLGADTQY
TRBJ2-1 | TRBV4-3 | ASSQVLAESSYNEQF
TRBJ1-6 | TRBV20-1 | SARDRDRKYNSPLH
TRBJ1-2 | TRBV28 | ASNLPSGLYGYT
TRBJ1-1 | TRBV5-1 | ASSFRTGHTEAF